The 25 T cell receptor delta chains below all came from one sample that was sequenced in a study of gamma-delta chains in newborns, infants, children. TCRdb redid the clone calls on the reads with CATT. Of about 3,800 delta-chain clones listed, approximately 2% are singletons. The sample taken for sequencing was blood. The receptors derive from a child who was a newborn, infant or young child, either healthy, febrile or measles-vaccinated (not recorded which).

A remark on this clone: A far larger clone is off by one base, so a read error is likely. Distinct nucleotide sequences in the sample also encode this CDR3. The chain employs TRDV2 and TRDJ1; TRDD3 matches 7 bases. CDR1 is GEAIGNYY, CDR2 EKD, per germline. The CDR3 contains 13 residues. As DNA, the CDR3 is TGTGCCTGTGACACCTGGGGGACCGATAAGCTCATCTTT. Its translation is CACDTWGTDKLIF.

This clone was seen only a few times. V gene TRDV2 combines with J gene TRDJ3; D gene uncertain. The CDR3 length is 15 residues. Trimming shortened V by 3 bases and J by 2 bases, and 7 bases separated the two germline ends. Germline V CDR1 and CDR2: GEAIGNYY, EKD. CDR3 protein: CACDYLAWDTRQMFF. For the CDR3, the DNA is TGTGCCTGTGACTACTTGGCCTGGGACACCCGACAGATGTTTTTC.

This clone showed up just a few times. The chain employs TRDV2 and TRDJ3, with 13 positions matching TRDD3. Germline V gene lookup returns CDR1 GEAIGNYY and CDR2 EKD. The CDR3 has 20 amino acids. V trimming: 0 bases; J trimming: 0 bases; junction bases outside the gene matches: 4. Written as DNA, the CDR3 is TGTGCCTGTGACACCGTTTACTGGGGGATACGCTCCTGGGACACCCGACAGATGTTTTTC. It yields the protein CACDTVYWGIRSWDTRQMFF.

This clone was seen a handful of times. The V gene is TRDV2, the J gene TRDJ3, with 9 nucleotides matching TRDD3. Trimming cost V 0 bases and J 1 base; bases outside gene matches: 0. The V gene's germline CDR1 is GEAIGNYY and CDR2 EKD. The CDR3 covers 17 residues. CDR3 region: CACDTWGISWDTRQMFF. CDR3 nucleotide sequence: TGTGCCTGTGACACCTGGGGGATATCCTGGGACACCCGACAGATGTTTTTC.

The table lists this clone with a few counts. A junction end diverges from the germline sequence, so it may reflect a read error. Other DNA sequences of this sample code for an identical CDR3. The CDR3 DNA sequence: TGTGCCTGTGACATACTGGGGGACTCCTGGGACACCCGTCAGATGTTTTTC. Its protein product is CACDILGDSWDTRQMFF. This chain links TRDV2 with TRDJ3, with 9 bases identical to TRDD3. The length of the CDR3 is 17 residues. Germline values: CDR1 GEAIGNYY, CDR2 EKD.

Only a few counts were recorded for this clone. This rearrangement joins TRDV2 to TRDJ3; 10 bases map to TRDD3. Germline lookup yields CDR1 GEAIGNYY and CDR2 EKD. V gave up 3 bases and J gave up 0 bases; unmatched junction bases: 4. The CDR3 sequence is 18 residues long. CDR3 bases: TGTGCCTGTGACCCTACTGGGGGATTCTCCTGGGACACCCGACAGATGTTTTTC. Amino acid sequence: CACDPTGGFSWDTRQMFF.

In this sample, this clone turned up a few times. The chain employs TRAV29/DV5 and TRDJ1; D gene ambiguous. The ends were cut back, 1 base at V and 0 bases at J, with 13 bases in the middle. CDR1 NSMFDY and CDR2 ISSIKDK come from the germline V gene. The CDR3 runs 15 residues. CDR3 sequence reads: CAASLRPFYTDKLIF. For the CDR3, the DNA is TGTGCAGCAAGCTTAAGGCCTTTCTACACCGATAAACTCATCTTT.

About this clone: With a much larger clone just one base away, this may be a read error. This sequence joins TRDV2 and TRDJ3; no firm D call. CDR3 size: 17 residues. Germline CDR1 is GEAIGNYY and CDR2 is EKD. Written as DNA, the CDR3 is TGTGCCCGTGACAGGGAAGCTCAAGCCTGGGACACCCGACAGATGTTTTTC. It encodes CARDREAQAWDTRQMFF.

No V gene was called, and the J gene is TRDJ2; the D call in the table, TRDD3, was not verified against the DNA. This CDR3 spans 13 amino acids. The CDR3 loop reads CACDRGIVTQLFF. DNA of the CDR3: TGTGCCTGTGACCGGGGGATAGTCACACAACTCTTCTTT.

This clone was seen more than once but under ten times. The likely explanation is a read error, given a far larger clone one base away. The sample carries other DNA sequences with the same CDR3. The V call is TRDV2, the J call TRDJ2; D is unresolved. Germline V lookup: CDR1 GEAIGNYY, CDR2 EKD. The V gene lost 0 bases and the J gene lost 10 bases, with 17 bases spanning the gap. The CDR3 runs 15 residues. The CDR3, as DNA: TGTGCCTGTGACACCGTGGGAGCCTCGGGAGAACAACTCTTCTTT. Translated, it gives CACDTVGASGEQLFF.

This clone was detected only a few times. The chain is built from TRDV2 and TRDJ2, with TRDD3 matching 7 bases. The CDR3 spans 15 residues. Germline trimming cut 0 bases from V and 1 base from J; bases unmatched to any gene: 1. Germline V lookup: CDR1 GEAIGNYY, CDR2 EKD. CDR3 coding DNA: TGTGCCTGTGACACCATGGGGGATTTGACAGCACAACTCTTCTTT. Its translation is CACDTMGDLTAQLFF.

Details on this clone: This probably arose from a read error, given a far larger clone one base away. Additional DNA sequences in this sample encode the identical CDR3. The V gene is TRDV2, the J gene TRDJ1; no firm D call. The CDR3 totals 14 residues. In germline, CDR1 is GEAIGNYY, CDR2 EKD. The V end lost 3 bases, the J end lost 0 bases, and 10 bases lay between the germline ends. This CDR3 reads CACDLLLDTDKLIF. The CDR3 DNA reads as TGTGCCTGTGACTTACTGCTGGACACCGATAAACTCATCTTT.

This clone was recorded a few times. V gene TRDV2 combines with J gene TRDJ1; D might be TRDD3 (5 bases). CDR1 is GEAIGNYY, CDR2 EKD, per germline. The ends were cut back, 3 bases at V and 0 bases at J, with 10 bases in the middle. The CDR3 runs 14 residues. The CDR3 sequence: CACDAPGDTDKLIF. The CDR3 DNA is TGTGCCTGTGACGCACCGGGGGACACCGATAAACTCATCTTT.

This clone was found a few times. The chain combines TRDV2 with TRDJ3, with TRDD3 matching over 8 bases. Losses at the gene ends were 0 bases for V and 0 bases for J; bases not matched to a gene: 9. The CDR3 runs 20 residues. The germline CDR1 and CDR2 sequences are GEAIGNYY and EKD. This chain's CDR3 is CACDTVLGVHSSWDTRQMFF. The CDR3 nucleotides are TGTGCCTGTGACACCGTACTGGGGGTCCATAGCTCCTGGGACACCCGACAGATGTTTTTC.

The chain is built from TRDV2 and TRDJ2, with TRDD3 matching over 10 bases. Germline V gene data show CDR1 as GEAIGNYY and CDR2 as EKD. The junction had 4 bases not matched to a gene; V was cut back by 0 bases and J by 7 bases. The CDR3 sequence is 15 residues long. CDR3 amino acids: CACDTLGDRGAQLFF. In DNA, the CDR3 is TGTGCCTGTGACACCCTGGGGGATAGAGGAGCACAACTCTTCTTT.

In this sample, this clone turned up a few times. The chain uses TRDV2 and TRDJ1; 13 nucleotides match TRDD3. This CDR3 has 18 residues. Germline V gives CDR1 GEAIGNYY, CDR2 EKD. Trimming took 0 bases from V and 3 from J; bases not matched to a gene: 9. CDR3 nucleotide sequence: TGTGCCTGTGACACCTTACTGGGGGATACGCAGGAGTCCGATAAACTCATCTTT. Its protein product is CACDTLLGDTQESDKLIF.

This clone came up a few times. The chain is built from TRDV1 and TRDJ1, with 13 bases aligning to TRDD3. Losses at the gene ends were 4 bases for V and 3 bases for J; bases not matched to a gene: 14. Germline-derived CDR1 and CDR2 are TSWWSYY and QGS. The CDR3 totals 19 residues. In nucleotides, the CDR3 is TGTGCTCTTGGGGCCTTCCTACCCTACTGGGGGATACGTCCCGATAAACTCATCTTT. Translating gives CALGAFLPYWGIRPDKLIF.

Relative to its sample, this clone is large (0.1 to 1%). The chain recombines TRDV2 with TRDJ3; 11 bases are shared with TRDD3. This CDR3 has 19 residues. V was pared by 0 bases and J by 0 bases, with 3 bases of the junction left unmatched. The germline CDR1 and CDR2 sequences are GEAIGNYY and EKD. Here the CDR3 reads CACDTLLGDSSWDTRQMFF. CDR3 in DNA: TGTGCCTGTGACACCTTACTGGGGGATAGCTCCTGGGACACCCGACAGATGTTTTTC.

About this clone: The same CDR3 arises from other DNA sequences in this sample as well. The chain couples TRDV2 to TRDJ1, with 8 bases fitting TRDD3. Germline lookup yields CDR1 GEAIGNYY and CDR2 EKD. The CDR3 has 15 amino acids. Trimming at V came to 3 bases and at J to 0 bases, leaving 5 bases not matched to a gene. Here the CDR3 reads CACDALLGDTDKLIF. CDR3 DNA: TGTGCCTGTGACGCCCTACTGGGGGACACCGATAAACTCATCTTT.

This clone was detected a few times. A far larger clone is just one base off, so this is likely a read error. The genes are TRDV2 and TRDJ2; 7 nucleotides agree with TRDD3. Per the germline V gene, CDR1 is GEAIGNYY and CDR2 is EKD. This CDR3 region has 16 residues. The CDR3 DNA sequence: TGTGCCTGTGACCCGGAGGGATACAGTTTGACAACACAACTCTTCTTT. Its protein product is CACDPEGYSLTTQLFF.

In its sample, this clone was seen a few times. A much larger clone lies one base from this, so it may be a read error. V gene TRDV2 combines with J gene TRDJ2; 10 nucleotides agree with TRDD3. The CDR3 totals 17 residues. V trimming: 3 bases; J trimming: 0 bases; junction bases outside the gene matches: 6. The germline V gene encodes CDR1 GEAIGNYY and CDR2 EKD. The CDR3 DNA reads TGTGCCTGTGACGTACGGGGGGATACGGCTTTGACAGCACAACTCTTCTTT. Translating gives CACDVRGDTALTAQLFF.

The V call is TRDV2, the J call TRDJ3; 11 bases are shared with TRDD3. The germline CDR1 and CDR2 sequences are GEAIGNYY and EKD. J was trimmed by 0 bases and V by 0 bases; bases with no gene match: 3. This CDR3 is 19 amino acids long. The CDR3 DNA follows: TGTGCCTGTGACACCATTACTGGGGGATACTCCTGGGACACCCGACAGATGTTTTTC. Protein product: CACDTITGGYSWDTRQMFF.

This clone was found a few times. A far larger clone is just one base off, so this is likely a read error. The chain uses TRDV2 and TRDJ3; TRDD3 agrees at 11 bases. The germline V gene encodes CDR1 GEAIGNYY and CDR2 EKD. J lost 0 bases, V lost 3 bases, and 6 bases had no gene match. The CDR3 runs to 19 residues. CDR3 in DNA: TGTGCCTGTGACGCCGTACTGGGGGATAGCTCCTGGGACACCCGACAGATGTTTTTC. Protein: CACDAVLGDSSWDTRQMFF.

This clone was detected only a few times. The gene calls are TRDV2 and TRDJ1; TRDD3 aligns across 8 bases. V lost 2 bases, J lost 0 bases, and 4 bases stayed unmatched. CDR3 length: 15 amino acids. Germline V gives CDR1 GEAIGNYY, CDR2 EKD. For the CDR3, the DNA is TGTGCCTGTGACATACTGGGGGCCTACACCGATAAACTCATCTTT. It yields the protein CACDILGAYTDKLIF.

In its sample, this clone was seen a few times. Other nucleotide sequences in the sample specify the same CDR3. This chain links TRDV2 with TRDJ3, with TRDD3 matching 11 bases. The V gene end was trimmed by 0 bases and the J gene end by 0 bases; junction bases not matched to a gene: 9. CDR3 length: 21 amino acids. CDR1 is GEAIGNYY and CDR2 is EKD in the germline V gene. The CDR3 here is CACDTVLGDTRSSWDTRQMFF. In nucleotides, the CDR3 is TGTGCCTGTGACACCGTATTGGGGGATACGCGAAGCTCCTGGGACACCCGACAGATGTTTTTC.